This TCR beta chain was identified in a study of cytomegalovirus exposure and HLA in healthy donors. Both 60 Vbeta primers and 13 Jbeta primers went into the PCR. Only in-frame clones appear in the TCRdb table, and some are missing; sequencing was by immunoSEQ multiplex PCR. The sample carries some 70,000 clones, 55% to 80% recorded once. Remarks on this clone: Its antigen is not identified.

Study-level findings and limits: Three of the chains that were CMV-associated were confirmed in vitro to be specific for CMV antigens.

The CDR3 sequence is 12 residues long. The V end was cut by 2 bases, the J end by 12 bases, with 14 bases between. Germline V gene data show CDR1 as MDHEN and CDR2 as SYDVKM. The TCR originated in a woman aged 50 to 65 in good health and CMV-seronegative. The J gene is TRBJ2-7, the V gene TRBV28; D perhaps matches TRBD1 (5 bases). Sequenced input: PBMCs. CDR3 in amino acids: CASSLIQGLGYF. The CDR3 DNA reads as TGTGCCAGCAGTTTAATCCAGGGCCTGGGGTACTTC.